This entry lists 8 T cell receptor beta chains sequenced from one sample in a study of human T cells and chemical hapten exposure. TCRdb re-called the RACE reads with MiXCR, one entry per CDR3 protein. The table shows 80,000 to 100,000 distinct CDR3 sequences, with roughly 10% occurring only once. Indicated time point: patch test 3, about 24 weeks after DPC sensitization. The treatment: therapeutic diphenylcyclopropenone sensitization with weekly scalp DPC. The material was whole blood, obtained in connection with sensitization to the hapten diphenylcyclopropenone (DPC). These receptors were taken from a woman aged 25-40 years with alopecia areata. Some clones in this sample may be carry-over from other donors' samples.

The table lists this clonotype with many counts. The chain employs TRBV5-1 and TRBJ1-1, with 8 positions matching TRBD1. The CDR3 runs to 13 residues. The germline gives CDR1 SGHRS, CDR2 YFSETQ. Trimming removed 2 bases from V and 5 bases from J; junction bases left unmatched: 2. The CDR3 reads CASSFRGRTEAFF. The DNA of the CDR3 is TGCGCCAGCAGCTTCAGGGGGCGGACTGAAGCTTTCTTT.

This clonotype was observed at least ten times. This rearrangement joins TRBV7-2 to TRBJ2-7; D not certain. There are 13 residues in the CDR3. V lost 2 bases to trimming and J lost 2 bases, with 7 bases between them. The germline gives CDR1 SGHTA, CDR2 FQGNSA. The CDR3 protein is CASSLRQTYEQYF. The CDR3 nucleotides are TGTGCCAGCAGCTTACGGCAGACCTACGAGCAGTACTTC.

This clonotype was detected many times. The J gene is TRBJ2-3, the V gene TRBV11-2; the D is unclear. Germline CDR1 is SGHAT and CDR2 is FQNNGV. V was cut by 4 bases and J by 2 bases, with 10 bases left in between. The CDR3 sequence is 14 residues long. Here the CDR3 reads CASSYDSFTDTQYF. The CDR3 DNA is TGTGCCAGCAGCTACGACTCGTTCACAGATACGCAGTATTTT.

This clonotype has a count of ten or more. The CDR3 reads CASSHRGPEDIQYF. CDR3 in DNA: TGTGCCAGCAGCCACAGGGGGCCTGAGGACATTCAGTACTTC. This chain links TRBV7-9 with TRBJ2-4; 9 bases map to TRBD1. CDR1 SEHNR and CDR2 FQNEAQ come from the germline V gene (reference sequence). The CDR3 runs to 14 residues. The V and J ends lost 5 bases and 8 bases, in that order; junction bases with no gene match: 7.

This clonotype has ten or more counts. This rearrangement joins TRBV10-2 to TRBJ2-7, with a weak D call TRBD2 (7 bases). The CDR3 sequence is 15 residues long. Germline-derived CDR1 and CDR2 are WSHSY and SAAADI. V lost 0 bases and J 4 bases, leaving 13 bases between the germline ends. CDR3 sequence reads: CASSESQGRAYEQYF. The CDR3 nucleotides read TGCGCCAGCAGTGAGTCGCAGGGGAGGGCGTACGAGCAGTACTTC.

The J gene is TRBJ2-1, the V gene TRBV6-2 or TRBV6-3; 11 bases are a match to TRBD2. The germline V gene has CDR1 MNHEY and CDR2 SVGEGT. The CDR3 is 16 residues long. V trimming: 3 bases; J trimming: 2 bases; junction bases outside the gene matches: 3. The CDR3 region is CASSYSTSGTYNEQFF. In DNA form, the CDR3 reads TGTGCCAGCAGTTATTCGACTAGCGGGACCTACAATGAGCAGTTCTTC.

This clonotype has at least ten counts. CDR3 residues: CASSRQQETQYF. Written as DNA, the CDR3 is TGTGCCAGCTCACGACAGCAAGAGACCCAGTACTTC. The chain carries TRBV18 and TRBJ2-5; TRBD1 is a possible D gene (5 bases). Germline V lookup: CDR1 KGHSH, CDR2 LQKENI. Trimming shortened V by 4 bases and J by 2 bases, and 5 bases separated the two germline ends. The CDR3 has 12 amino acids.

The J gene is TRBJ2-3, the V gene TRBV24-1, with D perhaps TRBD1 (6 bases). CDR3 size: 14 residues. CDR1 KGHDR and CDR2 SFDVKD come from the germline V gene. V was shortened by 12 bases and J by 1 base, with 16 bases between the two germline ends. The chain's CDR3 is CAVRGSLGTDTQYF. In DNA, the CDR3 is TGTGCCGTTAGGGGGTCTTTGGGCACAGATACGCAGTATTTT.